The clone carrying this T cell receptor (beta chain) was recorded once. Its specificity is unknown. The method was immunoSEQ multiplex PCR; TCRdb's version includes in-frame clones alone and lacks a portion of them. Among roughly 130,000 clones, over 90% were seen once, and the ten largest hold roughly 0.19%. CDR3 length: 17 residues. The V end was cut by 1 base, the J end by 0 bases, with 12 bases between. Germline CDR1 and CDR2: KGHSH and LQKENI. The sample originates from a study of graft-versus-host responses after intestinal transplantation. Study summary: Recipients had multivisceral, liver-intestinal, or isolated intestinal transplants. Anti-thymocyte globulin induction preceded about three years of tacrolimus and steroid maintenance in all recipients.

Points from the study as a whole: There were GvH clones found in recipient marrow, and some of them appeared first in ileum or blood. Circulating GvH clone levels at their peak were associated with HvG declines (early post-transplant).

J is TRBJ2-2 and V is TRBV18; D might be TRBD1 (5 bases). Sequencing was performed on unstimulated CD4+ T cells sorted from spleen or lymph node cells, taken before intestinal transplant. The receptor was derived from a human donor who received an intestinal transplant. The CDR3, as DNA: TGTGCCAGCTCACCACTTCGTTCAGGGCCGAACACCGGGGAGCTGTTTTTT. Its translation: CASSPLRSGPNTGELFF.